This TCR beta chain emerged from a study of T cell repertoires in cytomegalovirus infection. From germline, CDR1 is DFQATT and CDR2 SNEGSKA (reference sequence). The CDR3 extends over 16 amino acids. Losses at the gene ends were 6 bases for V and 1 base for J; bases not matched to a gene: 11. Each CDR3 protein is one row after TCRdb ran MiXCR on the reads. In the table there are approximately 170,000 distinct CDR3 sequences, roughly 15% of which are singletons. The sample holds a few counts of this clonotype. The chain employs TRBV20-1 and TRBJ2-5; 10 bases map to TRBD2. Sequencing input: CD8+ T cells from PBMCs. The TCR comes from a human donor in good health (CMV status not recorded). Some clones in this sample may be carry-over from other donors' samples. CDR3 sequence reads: CSATPFSGGTQETQYF. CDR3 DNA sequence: TGCAGTGCAACTCCGTTTAGCGGGGGGACCCAAGAGACCCAGTACTTC.